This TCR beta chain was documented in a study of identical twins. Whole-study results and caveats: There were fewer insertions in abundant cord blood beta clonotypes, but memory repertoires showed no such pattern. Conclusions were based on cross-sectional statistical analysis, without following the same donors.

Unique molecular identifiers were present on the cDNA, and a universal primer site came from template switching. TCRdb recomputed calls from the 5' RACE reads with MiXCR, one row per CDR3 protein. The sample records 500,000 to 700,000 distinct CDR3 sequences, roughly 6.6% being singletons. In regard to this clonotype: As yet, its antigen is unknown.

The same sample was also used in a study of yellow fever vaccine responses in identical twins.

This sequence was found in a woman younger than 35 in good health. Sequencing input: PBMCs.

In nucleotides, the CDR3 is TGTGCCGCCGGGCGGGAGCCTGGTGAGCAGTTCTTC. Its protein product is CAAGREPGEQFF. V gene TRBV24-1 combines with J gene TRBJ2-1; TRBD2 aligns across 7 bases. The germline V gene encodes CDR1 KGHDR and CDR2 SFDVKD. J gave up 9 bases and V 12 bases, and 10 bases lay outside the gene matches. This CDR3 is built from 12 residues.